This entry lists 25 T cell receptor beta chains sequenced from one sample in a study of shared clonotypes between healthy human individuals. The assay was immunoSEQ multiplex PCR, and TCRdb's table has in-frame clones only and misses some. Here the sample spans over 1.5 million clones, nearly 99% being singletons. Sample: naive CD4+ T cells sorted from blood. The subset was: CD45RA+ positively selected. Source of these receptors: a man aged 30-40 years in good health.

This sequence joins TRBV2 and TRBJ2-1; D remains ambiguous. In germline, CDR1 is SNHLY, CDR2 FYNNEI. This CDR3 is 14 amino acids long. The V and J ends lost 6 bases and 3 bases respectively, with 12 bases between them. This chain's CDR3 is CASRETTVYNEQFF. The DNA for the CDR3 is TGTGCCAGCAGGGAGACAACTGTCTACAATGAGCAGTTCTTC.

In this sample, this clone turned up once. Other DNA variants within this sample encode the same CDR3. J is TRBJ2-1 and V is TRBV28; D assignment may be TRBD1 or TRBD2 (5 bases each). The V end lost 2 bases, the J end lost 4 bases, and 9 bases lay between the germline ends. Germline CDR1 MDHEN, CDR2 SYDVKM. The CDR3 sequence is 14 residues long. CDR3 DNA: TGTGCCAGCAGTTTAACCGGGGCTTACAATGAGCAGTTCTTC. Amino acid sequence: CASSLTGAYNEQFF. The full variable domain, with the rest looked up from reference TRBV28 and TRBJ2-1, is DVKVTQSSRYLVKRTGEKVFLECVQDMDHENMFWYRQDPGLGLRLIYFSYDVKMKEKGDIPEGYSVSREKKERFSLILESASTNQTSMYLCASSLTGAYNEQFFGPGTRLTVL.

The V gene is TRBV11-1, the J gene TRBJ2-1; D possibly corresponds to TRBD2 (5 bases). In germline, CDR1 is SGHAT, CDR2 FQDESV (reference sequence). The CDR3 has 16 amino acids. The ends were cut back, 2 bases at V and 7 bases at J, with 18 bases in the middle. In nucleotides, the CDR3 is TGTGCCAGCAGCTTACAATCAAGCGGCATTGGGAATGAGCAGTTCTTC. It codes for CASSLQSSGIGNEQFF.

The chain couples TRBV5-1 to TRBJ1-1; 7 bases agree with TRBD1. The ends lost 4 bases at V and 3 bases at J; junction bases unmatched: 9. CDR3 length equals 15 residues. From germline, CDR1 is SGHRS and CDR2 YFSETQ. CDR3 amino acids: CASSPRGGADTEAFF. CDR3 sequence (DNA): TGCGCCAGCAGCCCCAGGGGGGGCGCCGACACTGAAGCTTTCTTT. Filled out from reference TRBV5-1 and TRBJ1-1, the complete variable domain reads KAGVTQTPRYLIKTRGQQVTLSCSPISGHRSVSWYQQTPGQGLQFLFEYFSETQRNKGNFPGRFSGRQFSNSRSEMNVSTLELGDSALYLCASSPRGGADTEAFFGQGTRLTVV.

The genes are TRBV10-1 and TRBJ2-7; 9 nucleotides align to TRBD1. Trimming at V came to 3 bases and at J to 1 base, leaving 7 bases not matched to a gene. Germline V gene data show CDR1 as WNHNN and CDR2 as SYGVQD (reference sequence). The CDR3 is 16 amino acids. The DNA for the CDR3 is TGCGCCAGCAGTGAAGTACAGGGGGCACCATCCTACGAGCAGTACTTC. Translated: CASSEVQGAPSYEQYF.

V is TRBV30 and J is TRBJ2-5; D not resolved. This CDR3 has 16 residues. Germline CDR1 reads GTSNPN; CDR2 reads SVGIG (reference sequence). V lost 2 bases and J 2 bases, leaving 18 bases between the germline ends. The CDR3 region has the DNA TGTGCCTGGAGTAAAGGACCGAGTACTTTGCAAGAGACCCAGTACTTC. Translating gives CAWSKGPSTLQETQYF.

This chain links TRBV7-8 with TRBJ1-4, with no clear D. Germline V gene sequence: CDR1 SGHVS, CDR2 FQNEAQ. Deletions cut 1 base from V and 7 bases from J, with 13 bases between. The CDR3 loop spans 15 amino acids. The DNA of the CDR3 is TGTGCCAGCAGCTTAGGTTTGGGTTTGGGTGAAAAACTGTTTTTT. Encoded protein: CASSLGLGLGEKLFF.

This chain uses TRBV28 with TRBJ2-7; D is unresolved. Trimming took 6 bases from V and 4 from J, leaving 10 bases between them. Germline V gene data show CDR1 as MDHEN and CDR2 as SYDVKM. This CDR3 contains 12 residues. CDR3 nucleotide sequence: TGTGCCAGCAGGCCCTCCCTTTACGAGCAGTACTTC. It codes for CASRPSLYEQYF.

Only one count was recorded for this clone. Other DNA sequences in the same sample also yield this CDR3. This rearrangement joins TRBV5-1 to TRBJ1-4; D unclear. Germline V lookup: CDR1 SGHRS, CDR2 YFSETQ. The CDR3 sequence is 15 residues long. Trimming shortened V by 1 base and J by 0 bases, and 7 bases separated the two germline ends. CDR3 amino acids: CASSLSGTTNEKLFF. The CDR3 DNA sequence: TGCGCCAGCAGCTTGTCGGGCACAACTAATGAAAAACTGTTTTTT.

The chain carries TRBV18 and TRBJ2-5; TRBD2 agrees at 7 bases. V lost 2 bases, J lost 2 bases, and 8 bases stayed unmatched. In germline, CDR1 is KGHSH, CDR2 LQKENI. The length of the CDR3 is 16 residues. The CDR3 nucleotides read TGTGCCAGCTCACCAGTCGTAGGGGAGGGTCAAGAGACCCAGTACTTC. Translated, it gives CASSPVVGEGQETQYF.

This clone appeared a single time. The chain couples TRBV28 to TRBJ2-5, with D hard to call. CDR1 is MDHEN, CDR2 SYDVKM, per germline. The CDR3 loop spans 13 amino acids. V was trimmed by 1 base and J by 5 bases, leaving 8 bases between them. CDR3 bases: TGTGCCAGCAGTTTATTCATGACGGAGACCCAGTACTTC. Translated, it gives CASSLFMTETQYF.

V gene TRBV9 combines with J gene TRBJ2-1; no firm D call. CDR3 size: 15 residues. V was shortened by 4 bases and J by 5 bases, with 16 bases between the two germline ends. Germline V lookup: CDR1 SGDLS, CDR2 YYNGEE. CDR3 protein: CASSPDAEFHNEQFF. CDR3 nucleotide sequence: TGTGCCAGCAGCCCAGATGCGGAGTTTCACAATGAGCAGTTCTTC.

This chain joins TRBV5-1 and TRBJ2-1; D is unresolved. V shed 3 bases and J shed 0 bases, with 13 bases lying between them. Germline V gene lookup returns CDR1 SGHRS and CDR2 YFSETQ. CDR3 length: 16 amino acids. CDR3 loop: CASSYSGPSSYNEQFF. The DNA of the CDR3 is TGCGCCAGCAGCTATAGTGGACCGAGCTCCTACAATGAGCAGTTCTTC.

The chain combines TRBV28 with TRBJ1-2, with TRBD1 matching over 8 bases. The germline gives CDR1 MDHEN, CDR2 SYDVKM. CDR3 length: 14 amino acids. V gave up 5 bases and J gave up 4 bases; unmatched junction bases: 6. The CDR3 region has the DNA TGTGCCAGCAGTACGGACAGGGAGGCCTATGGCTACACCTTC. Translated, it gives CASSTDREAYGYTF.

The rearrangement joins TRBV5-1 to TRBJ1-1; 11 bases fit TRBD1. Germline-derived CDR1 and CDR2 are SGHRS and YFSETQ. Trimming cost V 4 bases and J 7 bases; bases outside gene matches: 15. This CDR3 has 17 amino acids. The DNA for the CDR3 is TGCGCCAGCAGCAGCGGGACAGGGGGAACCATAGCCCATGAAGCTTTCTTT. Translating it yields CASSSGTGGTIAHEAFF.

The chain has TRBV7-2 and TRBJ1-2; D gene unclear. The CDR3 has 15 residues. V dropped 3 bases and J dropped 0 bases, with 11 bases sitting between them. Germline V CDR1 and CDR2: SGHTA, FQGNSA. The CDR3 nucleotides are TGTGCCAGCAGCTTGAGGCAGGCGTCTAACTATGGCTACACCTTC. Its protein product is CASSLRQASNYGYTF.

The chain recombines TRBV5-1 with TRBJ2-7; 8 bases agree with TRBD2. The germline V gene has CDR1 SGHRS and CDR2 YFSETQ. Losses at the gene ends were 1 base for V and 2 bases for J; bases not matched to a gene: 14. This CDR3 comprises 18 residues. CDR3 residues: CASSLWAATSGATYEQYF. The CDR3 DNA reads TGCGCCAGCAGCTTGTGGGCTGCTACTAGCGGAGCAACCTACGAGCAGTACTTC.

This chain connects TRBV2 to TRBJ1-1; possibly TRBD1 for D (6 bases). The V and J ends lost 6 bases and 11 bases respectively, with 13 bases between them. This CDR3 has 11 amino acids. CDR1 and CDR2 (germline): SNHLY, FYNNEI. CDR3 amino acids: CASRQGPGAFF. The CDR3, as DNA: TGTGCCAGCAGACAGGGTCCGGGCGCTTTCTTT. Filled out from reference TRBV2 and TRBJ1-1, the complete variable domain reads EPEVTQTPSHQVTQMGQEVILRCVPISNHLYFYWYRQILGQKVEFLVSFYNNEISEKSEIFDDQFSVERPDGSNFTLKIRSTKLEDSAMYFCASRQGPGAFFGQGTRLTVV.

A word on this clone: Other DNA sequences from this sample encode an identical CDR3 as well. The gene calls are TRBV5-4 and TRBJ2-7; 7 bases are shared with TRBD2. Germline assignment: CDR1 SGHNT and CDR2 YYREEE (reference sequence). Unmatched junction bases numbered 2, after V lost 4 bases and J lost 7 bases. This CDR3 has 11 amino acids. The CDR3 DNA follows: TGTGCCAGCAGCGCCGGGGGGGAGCAGTACTTC. It specifies CASSAGGEQYF.

The rearrangement links TRBV18 to TRBJ2-5; 8 bases match TRBD2. There are 16 residues in the CDR3. Trimming took 1 base from V and 0 from J; bases not matched to a gene: 4. Germline V gene lookup returns CDR1 KGHSH and CDR2 LQKENI. CDR3 protein: CASSPQLAEDQETQYF. In DNA form, the CDR3 reads TGTGCCAGCTCACCACAACTAGCGGAGGACCAAGAGACCCAGTACTTC. Full variable domain (rest looked up from reference TRBV18 and TRBJ2-5): NAGVMQNPRHLVRRRGQEARLRCSPMKGHSHVYWYRQLPEEGLKFMVYLQKENIIDESGMPKERFSAEFPKEGPSILRIQQVVRGDSAAYFCASSPQLAEDQETQYFGPGTRLLVL.

The rearrangement uses TRBV7-8 and TRBJ2-7; TRBD2 agrees at 11 bases. The trim removed 5 bases at V and 3 bases at J, leaving 6 bases unmatched. Germline CDR1 reads SGHVS; CDR2 reads FQNEAQ. The CDR3 length is 15 residues. The CDR3 loop reads CASSTRLAGSYEQYF. The CDR3 DNA is TGTGCCAGCAGCACAAGACTAGCGGGAAGCTACGAGCAGTACTTC.

The chain carries TRBV30 and TRBJ2-1, with D hard to call. CDR3 length: 14 amino acids. Germline loops: CDR1 GTSNPN, CDR2 SVGIG (reference sequence). V was pared by 3 bases and J by 0 bases, with 9 bases between. The CDR3 DNA reads as TGTGCCTGGAGATTATCGGGCTCCTACAATGAGCAGTTCTTC. It yields the protein CAWRLSGSYNEQFF.

This clone appeared a single time. J is TRBJ2-5 and V is TRBV2; D unresolved. The CDR3 is 14 amino acids. V was pared by 5 bases and J by 5 bases, with 15 bases between. In germline, CDR1 is SNHLY, CDR2 FYNNEI. The CDR3 coding sequence is TGTGCCAGCAGTTCCTCGTATCCTCGGGAGACCCAGTACTTC. Translated, it gives CASSSSYPRETQYF.

Comment on this clone: Additional DNA sequences in this sample encode the identical CDR3. The CDR3 protein is CSARAGELFF. DNA for the CDR3: TGCAGTGCTCGGGCCGGGGAGCTGTTTTTT. V and J are TRBV20-1 and TRBJ2-2; D not resolved. The CDR3 is 10 amino acids. Trimming cost V 5 bases and J 6 bases, with 4 bases left between them. Looked up from germline, CDR1 is DFQATT and CDR2 is SNEGSKA (reference sequence).

V and J are TRBV2 and TRBJ2-7; no firm D call. Germline CDR1 SNHLY, CDR2 FYNNEI. Trimming shortened V by 3 bases and J by 6 bases, and 12 bases separated the two germline ends. The CDR3 contains 13 residues. This CDR3 reads CASSEIRTSEQYF. CDR3 sequence (DNA): TGTGCCAGCAGTGAGATTAGGACCAGCGAGCAGTACTTC.